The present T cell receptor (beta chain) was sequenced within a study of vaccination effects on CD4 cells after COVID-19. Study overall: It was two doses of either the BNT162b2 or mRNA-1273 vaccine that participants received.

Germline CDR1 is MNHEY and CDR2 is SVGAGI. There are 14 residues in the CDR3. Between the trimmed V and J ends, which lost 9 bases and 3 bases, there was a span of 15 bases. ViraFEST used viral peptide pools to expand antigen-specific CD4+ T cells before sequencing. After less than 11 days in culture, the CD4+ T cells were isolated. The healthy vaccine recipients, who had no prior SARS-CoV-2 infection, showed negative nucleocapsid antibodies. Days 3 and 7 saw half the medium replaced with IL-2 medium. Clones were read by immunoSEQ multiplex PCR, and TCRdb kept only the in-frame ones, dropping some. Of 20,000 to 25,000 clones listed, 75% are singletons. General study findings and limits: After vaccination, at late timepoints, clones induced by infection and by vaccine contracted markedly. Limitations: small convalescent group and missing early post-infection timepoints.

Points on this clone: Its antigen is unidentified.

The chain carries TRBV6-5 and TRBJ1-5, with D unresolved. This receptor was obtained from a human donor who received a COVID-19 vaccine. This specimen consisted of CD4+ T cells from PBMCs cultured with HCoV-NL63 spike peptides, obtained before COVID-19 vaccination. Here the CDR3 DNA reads TGTGCCAGTCAAGGATCTGGGTTCAATCAGCCCCAGCATTTT. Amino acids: CASQGSGFNQPQHF.